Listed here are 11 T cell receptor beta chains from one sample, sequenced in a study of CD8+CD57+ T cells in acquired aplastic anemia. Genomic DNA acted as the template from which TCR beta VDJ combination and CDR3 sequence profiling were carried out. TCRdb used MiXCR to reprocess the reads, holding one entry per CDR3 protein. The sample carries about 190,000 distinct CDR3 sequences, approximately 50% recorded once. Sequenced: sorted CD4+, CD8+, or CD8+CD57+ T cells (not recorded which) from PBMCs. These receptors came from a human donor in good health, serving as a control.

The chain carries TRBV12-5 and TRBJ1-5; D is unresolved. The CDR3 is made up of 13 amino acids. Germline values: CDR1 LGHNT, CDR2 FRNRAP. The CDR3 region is CASSTVARGPQHF. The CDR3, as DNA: TGTGCCAGCAGCACTGTGGCTCGGGGGCCCCAGCATTTT. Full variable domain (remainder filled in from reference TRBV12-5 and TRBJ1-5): DARVTQTPRHKVTEMGQEVTMRCQPILGHNTVFWYRQTMMQGLELLAYFRNRAPLDDSGMPKDRFSAEMPDATLATLKIQPSEPRDSAVYFCASSTVARGPQHFGDGTRLSIL.

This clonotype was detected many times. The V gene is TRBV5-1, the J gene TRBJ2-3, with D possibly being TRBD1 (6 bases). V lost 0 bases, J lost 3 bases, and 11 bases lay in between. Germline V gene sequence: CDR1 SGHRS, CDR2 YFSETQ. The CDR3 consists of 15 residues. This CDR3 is CASSLETGGTDTQYF. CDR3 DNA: TGCGCCAGCAGCTTGGAGACAGGCGGAACAGATACGCAGTATTTT.

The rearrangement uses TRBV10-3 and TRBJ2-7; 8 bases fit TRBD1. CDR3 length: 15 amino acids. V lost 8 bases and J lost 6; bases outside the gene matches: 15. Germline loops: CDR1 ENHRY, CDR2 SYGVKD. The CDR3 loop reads CAIDQHGQGAGEQYF. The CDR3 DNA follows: TGTGCCATCGATCAGCATGGGCAGGGGGCAGGCGAGCAGTACTTC.

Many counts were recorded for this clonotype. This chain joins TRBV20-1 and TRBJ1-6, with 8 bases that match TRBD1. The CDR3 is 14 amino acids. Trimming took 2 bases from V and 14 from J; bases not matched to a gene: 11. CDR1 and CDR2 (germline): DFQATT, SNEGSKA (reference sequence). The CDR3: CSARHTQDRAALHF. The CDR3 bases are TGCAGTGCTAGACATACACAGGACAGGGCCGCCCTCCACTTT.

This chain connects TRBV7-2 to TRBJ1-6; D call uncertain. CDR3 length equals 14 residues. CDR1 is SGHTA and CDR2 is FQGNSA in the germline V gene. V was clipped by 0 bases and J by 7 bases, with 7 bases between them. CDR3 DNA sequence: TGTGCCAGCAGCTTAGCGAGCGGGAATTCACCCCTCCACTTT. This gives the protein CASSLASGNSPLHF. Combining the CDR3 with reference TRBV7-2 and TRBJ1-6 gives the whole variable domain GAGVSQSPSNKVTEKGKDVELRCDPISGHTALYWYRQSLGQGLEFLIYFQGNSAPDKSGLPSDRFSAERTGGSVSTLTIQRTQQEDSAVYLCASSLASGNSPLHFGNGTRLTVT.

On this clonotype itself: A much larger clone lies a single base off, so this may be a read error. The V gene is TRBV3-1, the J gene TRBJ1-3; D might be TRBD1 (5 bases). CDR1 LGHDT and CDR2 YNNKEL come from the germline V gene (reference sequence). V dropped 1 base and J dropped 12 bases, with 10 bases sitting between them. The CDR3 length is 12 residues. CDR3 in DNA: TGTGCCAGCAGCCAAGCGGAGGACATCATATATTTT. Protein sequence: CASSQAEDIIYF.

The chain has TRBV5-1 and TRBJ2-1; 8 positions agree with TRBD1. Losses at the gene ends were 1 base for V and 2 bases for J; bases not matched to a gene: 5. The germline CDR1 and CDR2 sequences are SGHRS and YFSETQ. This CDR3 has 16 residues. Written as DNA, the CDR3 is TGCGCCAGCAGCTTGATTGCACAGGGGGCCTACAATGAGCAGTTCTTC. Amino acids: CASSLIAQGAYNEQFF.

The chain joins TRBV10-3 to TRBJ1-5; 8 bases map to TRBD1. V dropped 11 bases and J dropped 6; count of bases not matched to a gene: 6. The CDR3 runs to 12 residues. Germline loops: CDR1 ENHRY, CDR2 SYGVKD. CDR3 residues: CAAGTGGQPQHF. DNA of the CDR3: TGTGCCGCCGGGACAGGCGGTCAGCCCCAGCATTTT.

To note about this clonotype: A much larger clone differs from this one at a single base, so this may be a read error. Here the CDR3 DNA reads TGTGCCAGCACCCGTTTTGGGGGACAGGGGAATTACGAGCAGTTCTTC. Translation gives CASTRFGGQGNYEQFF. The rearrangement links TRBV5-5 to TRBJ2-1; 10 nucleotides align to TRBD1. The CDR3 has 16 amino acids. The germline V gene encodes CDR1 SGHKS and CDR2 YYEKEE (reference sequence). The V gene end was trimmed by 6 bases and the J gene end by 10 bases; junction bases not matched to a gene: 16.

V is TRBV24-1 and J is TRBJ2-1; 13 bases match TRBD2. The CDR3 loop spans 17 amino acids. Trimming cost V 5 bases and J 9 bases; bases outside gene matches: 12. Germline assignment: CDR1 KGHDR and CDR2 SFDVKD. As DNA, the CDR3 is TGTGCCACCAGTGGTAGGGGACTAGCGGGAAGTGGCACTGAGCAGTTCTTC. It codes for CATSGRGLAGSGTEQFF.

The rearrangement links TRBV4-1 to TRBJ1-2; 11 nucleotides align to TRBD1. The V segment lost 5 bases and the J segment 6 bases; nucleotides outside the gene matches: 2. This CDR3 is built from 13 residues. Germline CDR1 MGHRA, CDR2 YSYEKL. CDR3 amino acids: CASSGQGADGYTF. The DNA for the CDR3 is TGCGCCAGCAGCGGACAGGGGGCTGATGGCTACACCTTC.